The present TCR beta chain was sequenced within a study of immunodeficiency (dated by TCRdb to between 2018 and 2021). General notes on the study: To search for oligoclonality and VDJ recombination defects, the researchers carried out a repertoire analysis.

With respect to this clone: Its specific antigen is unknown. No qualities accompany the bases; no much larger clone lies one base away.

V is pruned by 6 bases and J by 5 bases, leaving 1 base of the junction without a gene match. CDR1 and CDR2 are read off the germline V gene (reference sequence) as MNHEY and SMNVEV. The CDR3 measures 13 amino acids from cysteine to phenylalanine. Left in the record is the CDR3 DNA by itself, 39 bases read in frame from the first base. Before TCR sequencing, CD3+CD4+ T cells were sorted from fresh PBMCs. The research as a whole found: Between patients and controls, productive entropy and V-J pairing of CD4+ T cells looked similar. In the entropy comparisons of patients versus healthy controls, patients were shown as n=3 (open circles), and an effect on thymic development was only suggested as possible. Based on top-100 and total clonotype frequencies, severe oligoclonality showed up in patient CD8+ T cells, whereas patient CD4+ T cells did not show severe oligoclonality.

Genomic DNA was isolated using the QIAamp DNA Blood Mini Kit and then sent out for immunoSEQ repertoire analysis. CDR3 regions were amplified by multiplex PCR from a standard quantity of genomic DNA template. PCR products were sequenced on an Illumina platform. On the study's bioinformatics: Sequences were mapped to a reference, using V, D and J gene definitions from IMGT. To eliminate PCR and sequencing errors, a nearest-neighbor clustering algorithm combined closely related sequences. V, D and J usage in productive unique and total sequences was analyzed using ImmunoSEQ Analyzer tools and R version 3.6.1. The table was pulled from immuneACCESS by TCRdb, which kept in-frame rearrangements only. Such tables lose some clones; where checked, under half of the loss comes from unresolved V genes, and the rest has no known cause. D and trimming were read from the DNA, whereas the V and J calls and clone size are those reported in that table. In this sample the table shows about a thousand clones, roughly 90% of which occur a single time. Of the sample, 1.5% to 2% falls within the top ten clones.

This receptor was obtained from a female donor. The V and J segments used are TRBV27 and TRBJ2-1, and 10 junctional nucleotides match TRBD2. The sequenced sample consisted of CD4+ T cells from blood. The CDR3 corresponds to CASRGLADNEQFF. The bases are TGTGCCAGCAGAGGACTAGCGGACAATGAGCAGTTCTTC.